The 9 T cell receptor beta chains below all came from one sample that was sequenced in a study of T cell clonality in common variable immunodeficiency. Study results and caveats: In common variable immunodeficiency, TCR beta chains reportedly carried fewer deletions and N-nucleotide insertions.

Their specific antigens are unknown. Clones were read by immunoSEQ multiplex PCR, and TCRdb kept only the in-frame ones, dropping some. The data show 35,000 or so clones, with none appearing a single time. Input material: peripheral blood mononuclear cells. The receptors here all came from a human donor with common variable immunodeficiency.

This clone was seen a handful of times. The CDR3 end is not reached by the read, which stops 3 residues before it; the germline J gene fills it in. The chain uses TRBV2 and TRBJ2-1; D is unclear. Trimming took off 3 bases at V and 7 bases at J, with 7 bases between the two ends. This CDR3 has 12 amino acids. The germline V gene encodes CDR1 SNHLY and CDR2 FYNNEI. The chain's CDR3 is CASSEARNEQFF. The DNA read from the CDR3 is TGTGCCAGCAGTGAGGCTAGGAATGAG.

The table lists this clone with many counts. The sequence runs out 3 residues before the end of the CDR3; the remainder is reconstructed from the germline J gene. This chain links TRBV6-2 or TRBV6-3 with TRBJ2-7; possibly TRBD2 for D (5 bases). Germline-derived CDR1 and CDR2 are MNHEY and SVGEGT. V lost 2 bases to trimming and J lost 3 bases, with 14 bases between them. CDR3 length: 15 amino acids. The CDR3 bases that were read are TGTGCCAGCAGTTACGAGCGGAGCTCCCTCTACGAG. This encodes CASSYERSSLYE. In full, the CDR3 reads CASSYERSSLYEQYF.

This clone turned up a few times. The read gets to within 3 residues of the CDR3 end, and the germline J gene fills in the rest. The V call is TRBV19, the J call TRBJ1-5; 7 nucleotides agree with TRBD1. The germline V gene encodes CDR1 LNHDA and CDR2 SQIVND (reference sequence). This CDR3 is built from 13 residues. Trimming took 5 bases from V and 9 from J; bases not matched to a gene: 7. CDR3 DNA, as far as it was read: TGTGCCAGTAGTGTACTCGGGACAGTGCCC. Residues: CASSVLGTVP. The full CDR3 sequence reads CASSVLGTVPQHF.

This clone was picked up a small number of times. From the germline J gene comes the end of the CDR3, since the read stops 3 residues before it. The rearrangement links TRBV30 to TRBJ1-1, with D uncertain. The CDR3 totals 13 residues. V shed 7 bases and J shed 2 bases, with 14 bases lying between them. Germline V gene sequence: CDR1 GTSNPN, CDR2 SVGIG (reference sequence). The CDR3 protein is CASAGGSNTEAFF. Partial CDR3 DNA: TGTGCCTCCGCCGGCGGTAGTAACACTGAA.

The CDR3 DNA, read in part, is TGTGCCAGCAGTGAAACAGGCCCGGTAAGCAATGAG. As protein: CASSETGPVSNE. The whole CDR3 protein is CASSETGPVSNEQFF. The chain employs TRBV2 and TRBJ2-1; D is perhaps TRBD1 (5 bases). The CDR3 end falls 3 residues outside the read, so it is completed with the germline J gene. V was trimmed by 2 bases and J by 6 bases, leaving 14 bases between them. This CDR3 is built from 15 residues. The V gene's germline CDR1 is SNHLY and CDR2 FYNNEI.

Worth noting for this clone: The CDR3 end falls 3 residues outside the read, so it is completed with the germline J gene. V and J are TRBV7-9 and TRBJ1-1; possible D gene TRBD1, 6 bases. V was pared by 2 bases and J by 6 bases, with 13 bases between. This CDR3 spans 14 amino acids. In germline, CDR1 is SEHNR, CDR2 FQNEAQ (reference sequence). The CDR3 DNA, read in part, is TGTGCCAGCAGCTTACCGGGACAAAAGCCTGAA. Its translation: CASSLPGQKPE. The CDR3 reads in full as CASSLPGQKPEAFF.

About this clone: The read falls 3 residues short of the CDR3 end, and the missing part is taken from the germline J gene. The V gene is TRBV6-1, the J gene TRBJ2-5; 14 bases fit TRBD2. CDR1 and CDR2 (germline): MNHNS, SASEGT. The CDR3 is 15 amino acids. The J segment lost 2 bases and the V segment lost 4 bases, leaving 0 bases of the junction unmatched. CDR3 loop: CASSGLAGGQETQYF. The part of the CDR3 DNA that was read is TGTGCCAGCAGTGGACTAGCGGGGGGGCAAGAGACC.

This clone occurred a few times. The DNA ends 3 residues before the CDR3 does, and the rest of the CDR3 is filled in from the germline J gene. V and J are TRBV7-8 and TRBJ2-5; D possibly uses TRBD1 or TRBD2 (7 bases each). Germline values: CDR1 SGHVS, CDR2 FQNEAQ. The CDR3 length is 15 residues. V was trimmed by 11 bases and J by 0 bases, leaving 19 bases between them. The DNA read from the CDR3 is TGTGCCGTGTGGGAGGGGGCCAGTAACCAAGAGACC. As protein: CAVWEGASNQET. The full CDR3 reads CAVWEGASNQETQYF.

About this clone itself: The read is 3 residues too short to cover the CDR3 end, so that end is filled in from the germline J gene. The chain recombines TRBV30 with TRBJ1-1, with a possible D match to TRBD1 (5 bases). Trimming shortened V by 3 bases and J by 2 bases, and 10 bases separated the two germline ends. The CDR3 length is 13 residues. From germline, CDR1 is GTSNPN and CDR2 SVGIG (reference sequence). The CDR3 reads CAWSPDRNTEAFF. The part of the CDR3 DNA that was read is TGTGCCTGGAGCCCAGACAGAAACACTGAA.